What follows is one T cell receptor beta chain and its context. There is no known antigen for this receptor. Nothing much larger sits one base from this clone, and base qualities are not available. The donors were roughly 40 Caucasian individuals from Russia, aged roughly 6 to 100 years, who were systemically healthy. Approximately 9.7 milliliters of peripheral blood were drawn from each donor into EDTA-treated Vacutainer tubes. Ficoll-Paque density-gradient centrifugation was used to isolate PBMCs, with at least 6.5 million per sample. Trizol reagent was used to extract total RNA from the PBMCs, yielding at least 5 micrograms per sample. Naive CD45RAhigh/CD27high T cell percentages were measured by flow cytometry on a PBMC aliquot from every donor. These data come from a study of blood T cells in healthy people across ages (dated by TCRdb to 2013 to 2016). Describing the broader study: In model experiments, template switching captured about one uniquely barcoded TCR beta cDNA molecule for every two T cells. The study measured age-related changes in TCR beta repertoire diversity using deep sequencing normalized with unique cDNA molecular identifiers. The donors were split into four age groups: young (average about 16 years), middle-aged (39), aged (over 55) and long-lived (more than 80). To avoid experimental bias, donors of different ages were spread randomly across the sequencing lanes. Using the same blood draw, the study looked at two additional independent replicas of 1 million unique cDNA reads for two donors, one aged 18 to 30 and the other aged 80 or older.

CDR1 and CDR2 are drawn from the germline V gene (reference sequence): DFQATT, SNEGSKA. The CDR3 spans 12 residues, from the cysteine through the phenylalanine. Here the CDR3 DNA is all that survives: 36 bases in frame from base 1. The germline ends are 8 bases apart after V is trimmed by 3 bases and J by 3 bases. The library was obtained by 5' RACE. Sequencing was carried out with an Illumina HiSeq 2500. The second PCR ran for about 6 to 11 cycles and used a J-beta primer mix along with a sample-barcoded 5' primer. A unique molecular identifier was introduced onto each TCR beta cDNA molecule by a template-switch 5' adaptor carrying 12 random nucleotides. Each sample yielded at least 3 million CDR3-containing paired-end reads. The Mint cDNA synthesis kit, primed by a TRBC-specific oligonucleotide, was used to synthesize first-strand cDNA from all RNA. Following uracil-DNA glycosylase treatment, a first 18-cycle PCR with universal primers M1SS and BC2_uni_R was performed on all cDNA. On the study's bioinformatics: Normalization of each sample was performed by random selection of 1 million high-quality reads, each carrying a distinct molecular identifier. Instead of being binned into consensus sequences, reads that shared molecular identifiers were thrown out. MiTCR, set to a Q25 quality threshold and the strictest error-elimination algorithm, was used for CDR3 identification, clonotype clustering and error correction. A nonparametric unseen species model with Euler transformation was used to estimate a lower bound on total TCR beta diversity. The public sequencing data were trimmed at Q25 with fastp and processed into clonotypes with MiXCR by TCRdb, which kept only in-frame beta chains. Each record represents a unique CDR3 protein, reported with the most common genes and DNA among its rows. These V and J calls derive from TCRdb rather than the authors' analysis. The sample records approximately 830,000 distinct CDR3 sequences, roughly 60% of which are singletons. The ten largest clones take up roughly a quarter of the sample.

The investigation overall reported the following: Total diversity estimates from one million sequenced T cells were considered lower bounds and underestimates. Observed TCR beta diversity correlated strongly with the percentage of naive T cells measured by flow cytometry. Observed TCR beta diversity per million T cells fell roughly linearly with age, and a significant reduction was already apparent by age around 40. Compared with the aged group, the long-lived group had more naive CD4+ T cells, fewer expanded clones and increased TCR diversity, a pattern suggesting age selection. Donor CMV infection status was unknown, potentially confounding age-related changes in expanded clonotypes. Bulk unsorted PBMC profiling prevented conclusive comparison of naive and antigen-experienced compartments.

The chain is made from TRBV20-1 and TRBJ1-2, with the D gene too uncertain to name. This receptor was identified in a man aged 25-45 years in good health. The specimen sequenced was blood. The bases are TGCAGTGCTAGTATGTCGGACTATGGCTACACCTTC. The resulting protein is CSASMSDYGYTF.